What follows are 10 T cell receptor beta chains derived from one specimen sequenced in a study of cytomegalovirus exposure and HLA in healthy donors. PCR amplification relied on 60 Vbeta primers (plus 13 Jbeta primers). Some clones are missing from TCRdb's copy, which holds only in-frame ones; the method was immunoSEQ multiplex PCR. The table has some 150,000 clones, more than 70% seen once; the top ten hold 4.9%. Sequenced: PBMCs. These TCRs come from a woman aged 45-65 years in good health and CMV-seronegative.

This chain joins TRBV6-4 and TRBJ1-2; maybe TRBD1 (5 bases). Germline V CDR1 and CDR2: MRHNA, SNTAGT. Trimming cost V 0 bases and J 4 bases, with 12 bases left between them. The CDR3 is 15 residues long. The CDR3 loop is CASSDSTGIGYGYTF. CDR3 sequence (DNA): TGTGCCAGCAGTGACTCTACAGGAATCGGCTATGGCTACACCTTC.

The CDR3 spells CASSWTSGRVETQYF. CDR3 in DNA: TGCGCCAGCAGCTGGACTAGCGGGAGAGTAGAGACCCAGTACTTC. The genes are TRBV5-1 and TRBJ2-5; TRBD2 matches at 13 bases. V was clipped by 3 bases and J by 4 bases; unmatched bases: 3. This CDR3 is 15 amino acids long. Germline V gives CDR1 SGHRS, CDR2 YFSETQ. Together with reference TRBV5-1 and TRBJ2-5, the CDR3 gives the full variable domain: KAGVTQTPRYLIKTRGQQVTLSCSPISGHRSVSWYQQTPGQGLQFLFEYFSETQRNKGNFPGRFSGRQFSNSRSEMNVSTLELGDSALYLCASSWTSGRVETQYFGPGTRLLVL.

The V call is TRBV9, the J call TRBJ2-1; 7 bases align to TRBD1. The CDR3 spans 14 residues. Germline V lookup: CDR1 SGDLS, CDR2 YYNGEE. V dropped 4 bases and J dropped 6; count of bases not matched to a gene: 7. The CDR3 protein is CASSYQGQSNEQFF. In nucleotides, the CDR3 is TGTGCCAGCAGCTACCAGGGACAGAGCAATGAGCAGTTCTTC.

V usage is TRBV7-2 and J usage is TRBJ1-2, with 8 bases fitting TRBD1. V lost 2 bases to trimming and J lost 3 bases; unmatched junction nucleotides: 8. Looked up from germline, CDR1 is SGHTA and CDR2 is FQGNSA. The CDR3 totals 16 residues. The DNA for the CDR3 is TGTGCCAGCAGCTTACCGGACAGGGTCTTTGACTATGGCTACACCTTC. It encodes CASSLPDRVFDYGYTF. The whole variable domain, filled in from reference TRBV7-2 and TRBJ1-2, reads GAGVSQSPSNKVTEKGKDVELRCDPISGHTALYWYRQSLGQGLEFLIYFQGNSAPDKSGLPSDRFSAERTGGSVSTLTIQRTQQEDSAVYLCASSLPDRVFDYGYTFGSGTRLTVV.

J is TRBJ2-7 and V is TRBV7-2; TRBD1 matches 7 bases. V dropped 0 bases and J dropped 5; count of bases not matched to a gene: 4. Germline V lookup: CDR1 SGHTA, CDR2 FQGNSA. The CDR3 runs to 14 residues. The CDR3 protein is CASSLAGTADEQYF. The DNA of the CDR3 is TGTGCCAGCAGCTTAGCGGGGACAGCGGACGAGCAGTACTTC.

Only a few counts were recorded for this clone. J is TRBJ2-5 and V is TRBV27; D call uncertain. Trimming removed 0 bases from V and 5 bases from J, with 13 bases in between. The CDR3 loop spans 15 amino acids. From germline, CDR1 is MNHEY and CDR2 SMNVEV (reference sequence). In DNA, the CDR3 is TGTGCCAGCAGTTTATCTATAAACAGTGAGGAGACCCAGTACTTC. Its translation is CASSLSINSEETQYF.

This clone was picked up a small number of times. The chain is built from TRBV7-2 and TRBJ2-5; TRBD1 is a possible D gene (6 bases). The germline CDR1 and CDR2 sequences are SGHTA and FQGNSA. There are 14 residues in the CDR3. V lost 3 bases and J lost 9, with 17 bases in between. CDR3 DNA sequence: TGTGCCAGCAGCTTGAGGACAGTCGAGATGTCCCAGTACTTC. As protein: CASSLRTVEMSQYF.

J is TRBJ1-2 and V is TRBV25-1; D is unresolved. V was cut by 2 bases and J by 4 bases, with 23 bases left in between. From germline, CDR1 is MGHDK and CDR2 SYGVNS. The length of the CDR3 is 18 residues. CDR3 amino acids: CASSEGLRNTLKGYGYTF. The CDR3 DNA sequence: TGTGCCAGCAGTGAAGGACTACGAAATACGTTGAAGGGCTATGGCTACACCTTC.

The genes are TRBV5-6 and TRBJ1-2; 8 bases map to TRBD1. Germline V gene data show CDR1 as SGHDT and CDR2 as YYEEEE. V lost 5 bases and J lost 6; bases outside the gene matches: 6. The CDR3 is 13 residues long. CDR3 in DNA: TGTGCCAGCAGAAGCCCGACAGGGGATGGCTACACCTTC. Protein sequence: CASRSPTGDGYTF.

V and J are TRBV7-6 and TRBJ1-1; 11 nucleotides agree with TRBD1. The CDR3 covers 16 residues. The germline V gene encodes CDR1 SGHVS and CDR2 FNYEAQ. J gave up 5 bases and V 7 bases, and 12 bases lay outside the gene matches. The CDR3 nucleotides are TGTGCCAGCACCCACTGGGGGGGACAGGGGGGAACTGAAGCTTTCTTT. Translating gives CASTHWGGQGGTEAFF.